This TCR beta chain stems from a study of early T cells in non-severe SARS-CoV-2 infection. Overall study context: Sequencing targeted bulk RNA from unsorted whole blood, leaving chains unpaired.

Broader study findings: Missing private and CD4 specificities, VDJdb matching favored anti-spike CD8 responses.

As concerns this clonotype: Its cognate antigen is unknown.

Trimming shortened V by 7 bases and J by 4 bases, and 16 bases separated the two germline ends. The germline V gene encodes CDR1 LNHDA and CDR2 SQIVND (reference sequence). This CDR3 contains 15 residues. Researchers tagged individual cDNA molecules with unique molecular identifiers. TCRdb analysed the 5' RACE reads with MiXCR anew, one entry per CDR3 protein. The sample includes tens of thousands of distinct CDR3 sequences, approximately 14% seen only once; the top ten take about 4%. The sample consisted of whole blood, taken at baseline. The genes are TRBV19 and TRBJ2-2; maybe TRBD1 (6 bases). This receptor was taken from an adult who was a healthcare worker with PCR-confirmed SARS-CoV-2 infection or an uninfected control (not recorded which). CDR3 sequence reads: CASNFRGAGTGELFF. As DNA, the CDR3 is TGTGCCAGTAATTTCAGGGGCGCCGGCACCGGGGAGCTGTTTTTT.